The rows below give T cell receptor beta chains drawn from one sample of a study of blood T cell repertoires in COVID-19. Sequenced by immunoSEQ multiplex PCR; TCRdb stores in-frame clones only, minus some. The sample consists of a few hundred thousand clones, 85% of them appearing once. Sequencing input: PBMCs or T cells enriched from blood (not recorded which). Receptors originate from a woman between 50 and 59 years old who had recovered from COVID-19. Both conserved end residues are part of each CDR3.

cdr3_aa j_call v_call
CASSWASGQSYNEQFF TRBJ2-1 TRBV5-4
CASSFEGANEKLFF TRBJ1-4 TRBV4-1
CATLLIALGSPGYTF TRBJ1-2 TRBV2
CASSQDAVARYNEQFF TRBJ2-1 TRBV4-3
CASNTGQYNSPLHF TRBJ1-6 TRBV19
CASSPIANTGELFF TRBJ2-2 TRBV11-3
CASRFSGTGEIRSPLHF TRBJ1-6 TRBV28
CASSIGSRETQYF TRBJ2-5 TRBV19
CASSLLGQGPSTGNTIYF TRBJ1-3 TRBV5-6
CSVTGGSGELFF TRBJ2-2 TRBV29-1
CASSLLTGGAGELFF TRBJ2-2 TRBV5-4
CASSVGGTSGFYNEQFF TRBJ2-1 TRBV9
CASRPNRFVYGYTF TRBJ1-2 TRBV13
CASRLQGANTEAFF TRBJ1-1 TRBV10-2
CASSYLAGSPLHF TRBJ1-6 TRBV6-6
CASSLSRTSDYNEQFF TRBJ2-1 TRBV5-6
CASSPTGENQPQHF TRBJ1-5 TRBV5-1
CASSLGIAGGAQETQYF TRBJ2-5 TRBV7-6
CASSSTGRVPYGYTF TRBJ1-2 TRBV6-5
CAWNGVGGELFF TRBJ2-2 TRBV30
CASILEGAGANVLTF TRBJ2-6 TRBV2
CASSMITGTWGSYEQYF TRBJ2-7 TRBV5-6
CAWSVLGGGYNEQFF TRBJ2-1 TRBV30
CASSLSRGSEKLFF TRBJ1-4 TRBV7-8
CASSLEGRLGADEQFF TRBJ2-1 TRBV5-1
CASSPAAGGANVLTF TRBJ2-6 TRBV2
CASSSTGRIQETQYF TRBJ2-5 TRBV13
CAIRPEAYNYGYTF TRBJ1-2 TRBV10-3
CASNRTSLNEQFF TRBJ2-1 TRBV5-1
CASSLVPDTEAFF TRBJ1-1 TRBV7-9
CASSPLWDRDNEQFF TRBJ2-1 TRBV18
CATLLIGGGGTDTQYF TRBJ2-3 TRBV25-1
CASSPGLSETQYF TRBJ2-5 TRBV5-1
CASSLTGGGYGYTF TRBJ1-2 TRBV5-1
CASSPRQAYNEQFF TRBJ2-1 TRBV18
CASSGTGNSPLHF TRBJ1-6 TRBV27
CASSLEGQGTGYEQYF TRBJ2-7 TRBV5-6
CAWSVWGGTNEKLFF TRBJ1-4 TRBV30
CASSYSRRQGMNTEAFF TRBJ1-1 TRBV6-2/TRBV6-3
CATAGTGSTDTQYF TRBJ2-3 TRBV24-1
CSVEDLRHSGYTF TRBJ1-2 TRBV29-1
CASSLGQMGEQFF TRBJ2-1 TRBV7-3
CASSLAGDNYYEQYF TRBJ2-7 TRBV7-6
CASSSSTGNSYGYTF TRBJ1-2 TRBV5-1
CATSRVMTGSSYEQYF TRBJ2-7 TRBV15
CASSLFRGGNQPQHF TRBJ1-5 TRBV5-8
CASSPSTGGQPQHF TRBJ1-5 TRBV6-6
CASSEGGGAWETQYF TRBJ2-5 TRBV6-1
CASSLTGLSNQPQHF TRBJ1-5 TRBV7-9
CASSWEWNTGELFF TRBJ2-2 TRBV6-5
CASSFQPGQVGTGELFF TRBJ2-2 TRBV5-1
CAWSVGSGELFF TRBJ2-2 TRBV30
CSVEDRVSGLAGGIEQFF TRBJ2-1 TRBV29-1
CASQTGGGQPQHF TRBJ1-5 TRBV30
CASSFSTAGGGEQYF TRBJ2-7 TRBV6-5
CASSLRQYNSPLHF TRBJ1-6 TRBV27